The 20 T cell receptor beta chains below were found in one sample sequenced in a study of blood T cell repertoires in COVID-19. Sequenced by immunoSEQ multiplex PCR; TCRdb stores in-frame clones only, minus some. The sample has approximately 460,000 clones; roughly 87% are singletons. Sequenced material: peripheral blood. These receptors all stem from a man younger than 35 with COVID-19, enrolled during active disease.

The chain couples TRBV7-6 to TRBJ1-2; TRBD1 aligns across 7 bases. This CDR3 is 17 amino acids long. V trimming: 1 base; J trimming: 3 bases; junction bases outside the gene matches: 11. Germline V gene lookup returns CDR1 SGHVS and CDR2 FNYEAQ. This CDR3 reads CASSLERSRQGDYGYTF. The CDR3 DNA is TGTGCCAGCAGCTTAGAGAGATCCCGACAGGGTGACTATGGCTACACCTTC.

The V and J genes are TRBV6-1 and TRBJ2-2; possible D gene TRBD1, 6 bases. Germline V gene data show CDR1 as MNHNS and CDR2 as SASEGT. The CDR3 covers 17 residues. V was cut by 4 bases and J by 8 bases, with 23 bases left in between. The CDR3 nucleotides are TGTGCCAGCAGTGGACCCCCGGGACCGAAAACAGGGGGGGAGCTGTTTTTT. Protein sequence: CASSGPPGPKTGGELFF.

The DNA for the CDR3 is TGTGCCAGCAGCTTACGACAGGGGAGGGAGACCCAGTACTTC. Residues: CASSLRQGRETQYF. The chain uses TRBV5-4 and TRBJ2-5; 8 nucleotides match TRBD1. The germline CDR1 and CDR2 sequences are SGHNT and YYREEE (reference sequence). The CDR3 consists of 14 residues. Trimming took 2 bases from V and 5 from J; bases not matched to a gene: 5.

The CDR3 nucleotides read TGCAGCGTTGAGACAGGGGAGAACACTGAAGCTTTCTTT. Translated: CSVETGENTEAFF. The gene calls are TRBV29-1 and TRBJ1-1; 8 bases are shared with TRBD1. Per the germline V gene, CDR1 is SQVTM and CDR2 is ANQGSEA. The CDR3 consists of 13 residues. J gave up 1 base and V 3 bases, and 1 base lay outside the gene matches.

The chain recombines TRBV6-5 with TRBJ2-1; 7 nucleotides line up with TRBD2. CDR1 and CDR2 (germline): MNHEY, SVGAGI. The CDR3 runs 14 residues. The V segment lost 8 bases and the J segment 3 bases; nucleotides outside the gene matches: 7. The CDR3 protein is CASLPGLSYNEQFF. In DNA, the CDR3 is TGTGCCAGCCTCCCGGGACTAAGCTACAATGAGCAGTTCTTC.

This chain joins TRBV5-4 and TRBJ2-5; 8 bases are shared with TRBD2. J gave up 4 bases and V 0 bases, and 2 bases lay outside the gene matches. Germline loops: CDR1 SGHNT, CDR2 YYREEE (reference sequence). CDR3 size: 14 residues. CDR3 DNA: TGTGCCAGCAGCTTGGGACTAGCGTTAGAGACCCAGTACTTC. Amino acids: CASSLGLALETQYF.

In this sample, this clone turned up a few times. The chain carries TRBV18 and TRBJ2-2; possible D gene TRBD2, 7 bases. Trimming shortened V by 5 bases and J by 0 bases, and 13 bases separated the two germline ends. The CDR3 spans 16 residues. Per germline, CDR1 KGHSH and CDR2 LQKENI. The CDR3 coding sequence is TGTGCCAGCTCATCAAACGGGGGGCCGAACACCGGGGAGCTGTTTTTT. Translation gives CASSSNGGPNTGELFF.

The chain has TRBV29-1 and TRBJ1-1; D is unclear. With 5 bases removed from V and 1 base from J, the gap between germline ends came to 14 bases. The CDR3 is made up of 14 amino acids. Germline lookup yields CDR1 SQVTM and CDR2 ANQGSEA. The CDR3 sequence is CSVNKNSQNTEAFF. The CDR3 DNA sequence: TGCAGCGTTAATAAAAACAGCCAGAACACTGAAGCTTTCTTT.

This chain uses TRBV19 with TRBJ2-1; tentative D call: TRBD2 (7 bases). V was clipped by 9 bases and J by 9 bases, with 24 bases between them. This CDR3 comprises 15 residues. CDR1 is LNHDA and CDR2 is SQIVND in the germline V gene (reference sequence). CDR3 in DNA: TGTGCCAGCGCGACCACGGGGGGCCTGGGAGGTGAGCAGTTCTTC. Its protein is CASATTGGLGGEQFF.

V gene TRBV29-1 combines with J gene TRBJ1-4, with D possibly matching TRBD1 (6 bases). Trimming took 3 bases from V and 5 from J, leaving 10 bases between them. The CDR3 runs 13 residues. Germline-derived CDR1 and CDR2 are SQVTM and ANQGSEA. The DNA of the CDR3 is TGCAGCGTTGACGTGGGGGCAAATGAAAAACTGTTTTTT. Protein: CSVDVGANEKLFF. The whole variable domain, remainder taken from reference TRBV29-1 and TRBJ1-4, is SAVISQKPSRDICQRGTSLTIQCQVDSQVTMMFWYRQQPGQSLTLIATANQGSEATYESGFVIDKFPISRPNLTFSTLTVSNMSPEDSSIYLCSVDVGANEKLFFGSGTQLSVL.

V and J are TRBV2 and TRBJ2-1; D is uncertain. The germline V gene encodes CDR1 SNHLY and CDR2 FYNNEI. V shed 7 bases and J shed 6 bases, with 10 bases lying between them. The CDR3 runs 12 residues. In DNA, the CDR3 is TGTGCCAGCAATCACGGTTCCAATGAGCAGTTCTTC. Translation gives CASNHGSNEQFF.

This clone was picked up one time. The chain couples TRBV3-1 (or the pseudogene TRBV3-2) to TRBJ2-1; 8 bases agree with TRBD2. This CDR3 has 15 residues. Germline assignment: CDR1 LGHDT and CDR2 YNNKEL (reference sequence). V lost 4 bases, J lost 1 base, and 3 bases stayed unmatched. This CDR3 reads CASSRSGSSYNEQFF. The CDR3 nucleotides are TGTGCCAGCAGCCGAAGCGGGAGTTCCTACAATGAGCAGTTCTTC.

V usage is TRBV21-1 and J usage is TRBJ1-1; the tabulated D call, TRBD1, remains unverified against the DNA. TRBV21-1 is annotated as a pseudogene. This CDR3 contains 17 residues. The CDR3 sequence: CASSKARDDFCGPEAFF. The DNA for the CDR3 is TGTGCCAGCAGCAAAGCCAGGGATGATTTCTGCGGTCCTGAAGCTTTCTTT.

This sequence joins TRBV14 and TRBJ2-5, with D unresolved. The germline CDR1 and CDR2 sequences are SGHDN and FVKESK. V gave up 5 bases and J gave up 4 bases, with 11 bases separating them. The CDR3 covers 13 residues. The CDR3 DNA reads TGTGCCAGCAGCAACCAGTTTCGAGAGACCCAGTACTTC. This codes for CASSNQFRETQYF.

This chain connects TRBV7-2 to TRBJ2-7; TRBD2 matches at 10 bases. J was trimmed by 5 bases and V by 2 bases; bases with no gene match: 6. This CDR3 contains 15 residues. CDR1 SGHTA and CDR2 FQGNSA come from the germline V gene. The CDR3 region has the DNA TGTGCCAGCAGCTTAACTGTGGGACTAGCGAACGAGCAGTACTTC. The encoded protein is CASSLTVGLANEQYF.

This clone was counted between two and nine times. The chain recombines TRBV19 with TRBJ2-2, with 7 positions matching TRBD1. Per germline, CDR1 LNHDA and CDR2 SQIVND (reference sequence). V shed 9 bases and J 2 bases; nucleotides not matched to a gene: 6. The CDR3 covers 14 residues. CDR3 sequence (DNA): TGTGCCAGCCGGACAGGAGTAAACACCGGGGAGCTGTTTTTT. This encodes CASRTGVNTGELFF.

CDR3 loop: CASSYVGDRVNTGELFF. CDR3 sequence (DNA): TGCGCCAGCAGCTACGTGGGGGACAGGGTAAATACCGGGGAGCTGTTTTTT. V gene TRBV5-1 combines with J gene TRBJ2-2; TRBD1 agrees at 9 bases. The CDR3 is made up of 17 amino acids. V dropped 3 bases and J dropped 5; count of bases not matched to a gene: 11. The V gene's germline CDR1 is SGHRS and CDR2 YFSETQ.

The rearrangement uses TRBV7-2 and TRBJ2-1; the match to TRBD1 covers 9 bases. With V trimmed by 2 bases and J by 1 base, 9 bases remained unmatched. CDR1 is SGHTA, CDR2 FQGNSA, per germline. CDR3 length equals 18 residues. CDR3 amino acids: CASSLRRTGEGSYNEQFF. The CDR3 nucleotides read TGTGCCAGCAGCTTAAGGCGGACAGGGGAAGGATCCTACAATGAGCAGTTCTTC.

The V and J genes are TRBV12-5 and TRBJ1-1; a possible D gene is TRBD1 (6 bases). Germline CDR1 and CDR2: LGHNT and FRNRAP. This CDR3 is 10 amino acids long. V was clipped by 6 bases and J by 8 bases, with 7 bases between them. The CDR3 spells CASGQGEAFF. The CDR3 nucleotides read TGTGCTAGTGGACAGGGCGAAGCTTTCTTT.

V usage is TRBV21-1 and J usage is TRBJ1-3; the DNA was not compared with TRBD1, the D call given in the table. TRBV21-1 is deemed a pseudogene. The CDR3 totals 14 residues. CDR3: CASSRGRTGNTIYF. The CDR3 DNA sequence: TGTGCCAGCAGCAGGGGGCGAACAGGAAACACCATATATTTT.